The present T cell receptor (beta chain) was sequenced within a study of blood T cell repertoires in COVID-19. This clone was observed many times. The method was immunoSEQ multiplex PCR; TCRdb's version includes in-frame clones alone and lacks a portion of them. The sample has approximately 470,000 clones; around 90% are singletons. Either two negative PCRs, clearance, or symptom resolution qualified Cohort 3 donors as recovered. The TCR was taken from a young woman who had recovered from COVID-19. The sample consisted of PBMCs or T cells enriched from blood (not recorded which).

CDR3 sequence: CSASPGIYEQYF. CDR3 bases: TGCAGTGCTAGTCCGGGTATCTACGAGCAGTACTTC. V gene TRBV20-1 combines with J gene TRBJ2-7; D is ambiguous. Germline assignment: CDR1 DFQATT and CDR2 SNEGSKA (reference sequence). This CDR3 has 12 residues. V was cut by 3 bases and J by 3 bases, with 9 bases left in between.